This TCR beta chain was retrieved from a study of blood T cell repertoires in COVID-19. Across the study: From T cells, B-cell-depleted T cells, or PBMCs came the material, which was cDNA or gDNA.

TCRdb's copy holds only in-frame clones and misses some; the assay was immunoSEQ multiplex PCR. The table includes 130,000 to 150,000 clones, around 72% detected once. This CDR3 comprises 15 residues. J was trimmed by 2 bases and V by 8 bases; bases with no gene match: 7. Germline CDR1 is LNHDA and CDR2 is SQIVND (reference sequence). The source material was peripheral blood. This clonotype was obtained from a woman aged 55-69 years with acute or convalescent COVID-19. The chain employs TRBV19 and TRBJ1-4; TRBD1 aligns across 8 bases. The CDR3 reads CASSTGGKTNEKLFF. CDR3 in DNA: TGTGCCAGTTCTACAGGGGGGAAGACTAATGAAAAACTGTTTTTT. The full variable domain, in which reference TRBV19 and TRBJ1-4 provide the parts outside the CDR3, is DGGITQSPKYLFRKEGQNVTLSCEQNLNHDAMYWYRQDPGQGLRLIYYSQIVNDFQKGDIAEGYSVSREKKESFPLTVTSAQKNPTAFYLCASSTGGKTNEKLFFGSGTQLSVL.